This record looks at one T cell receptor beta chain sequence and its context. This entry is derived from a study of T cells in Graves' hyperthyroidism and ophthalmopathy. TCR beta CDR3 regions were amplified from RNA. RT-PCR in the first round (using the HTBI primer set) targeted the TCR CDR3. In TCRdb, the multiplex PCR reads were re-called with MiXCR into one record per CDR3 protein. The profile shows about 280,000 distinct CDR3 sequences, less than 30% of them singletons. V was trimmed by 8 bases and J by 8 bases, leaving 19 bases between them. This CDR3 comprises 15 residues. CDR1 and CDR2 from the germline V gene are MNHNS and SASEGT.

The sequencing input was blood. The chain joins TRBV6-1 to TRBJ1-6; D ambiguous. This sequence originates from a man in his forties or fifties with Graves' hyperthyroidism that later progressed to Graves' ophthalmopathy. CDR3 sequence (DNA): TGTGCCAGCCTAACCGGGCCCCCTGGGGATTCACCCCTCCACTTT. This sequence encodes CASLTGPPGDSPLHF.